This TCR beta chain was sequenced during a study of shared clonotypes between healthy human individuals. Whole-study context: Three plates were used per donor for CD4 naive, three for CD4 memory, two for CD8 naive and one for CD8 memory. Study-wide points: Generation of non-shared clonotypes was less probable than generation of clonotypes shared by all four donors.

A word on this clone: The antigen is undetermined.

V was trimmed by 5 bases and J by 5 bases, leaving 18 bases between them. The CDR3 is 15 amino acids. In germline, CDR1 is LNHDA, CDR2 SQIVND (reference sequence). The assay was run at deep level. Data came from immunoSEQ multiplex PCR; TCRdb stores just in-frame clones and leaves some out. Of 1.6 million or so clones listed, roughly 96% are singletons. The material sequenced was naive CD4+ T cells sorted from blood. Subset in this sample: CD45RA+ positively selected. J is TRBJ1-1 and V is TRBV19; D possibly corresponds to TRBD1 (5 bases). The source of this sequence is a man younger than 40 in good health. The CDR3 sequence: CASSWRAKRTTEAFF. The CDR3 coding sequence is TGTGCCAGTAGTTGGAGGGCGAAAAGGACAACTGAAGCTTTCTTT.